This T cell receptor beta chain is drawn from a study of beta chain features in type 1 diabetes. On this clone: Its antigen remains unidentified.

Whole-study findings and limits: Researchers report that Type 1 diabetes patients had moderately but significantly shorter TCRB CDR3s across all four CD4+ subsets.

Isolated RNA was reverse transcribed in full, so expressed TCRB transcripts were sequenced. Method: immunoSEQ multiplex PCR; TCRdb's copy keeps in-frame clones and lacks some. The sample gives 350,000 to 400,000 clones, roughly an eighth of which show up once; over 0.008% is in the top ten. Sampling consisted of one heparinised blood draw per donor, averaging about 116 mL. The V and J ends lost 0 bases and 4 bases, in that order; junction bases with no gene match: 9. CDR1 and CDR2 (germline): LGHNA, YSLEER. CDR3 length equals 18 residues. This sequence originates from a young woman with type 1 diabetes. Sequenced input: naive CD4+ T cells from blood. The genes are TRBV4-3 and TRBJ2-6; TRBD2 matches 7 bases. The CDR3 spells CASSQEEGRGTGANVLTF. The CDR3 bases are TGCGCCAGCAGCCAAGAAGAGGGGCGGGGGACCGGGGCCAACGTCCTGACTTTC.